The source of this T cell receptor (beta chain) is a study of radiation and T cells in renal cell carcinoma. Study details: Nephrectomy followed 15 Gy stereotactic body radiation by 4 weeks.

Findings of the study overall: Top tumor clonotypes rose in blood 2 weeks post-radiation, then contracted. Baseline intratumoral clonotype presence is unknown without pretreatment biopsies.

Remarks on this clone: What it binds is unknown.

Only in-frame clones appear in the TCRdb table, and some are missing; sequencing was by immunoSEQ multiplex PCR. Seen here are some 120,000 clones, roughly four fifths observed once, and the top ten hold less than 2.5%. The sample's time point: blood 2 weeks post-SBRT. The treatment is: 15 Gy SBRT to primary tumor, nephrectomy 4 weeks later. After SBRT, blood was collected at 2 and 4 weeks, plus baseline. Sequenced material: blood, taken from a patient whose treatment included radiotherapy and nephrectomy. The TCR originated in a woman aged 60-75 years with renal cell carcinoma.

The CDR3 DNA reads as TGTGCCAGCAGTTTACAGGGGGCTGACTATGGCTACACCTTC. It encodes CASSLQGADYGYTF. J is TRBJ1-2 and V is TRBV27; TRBD1 matches 8 bases. V shed 2 bases and J 3 bases; nucleotides not matched to a gene: 2. The CDR3 sequence is 14 residues long. Germline V gene data show CDR1 as MNHEY and CDR2 as SMNVEV (reference sequence).